Here is one T cell receptor (beta chain) with its context. The CDR3 is made up of 16 amino acids. The trim removed 0 bases at V and 5 bases at J, leaving 8 bases unmatched. The germline V gene encodes CDR1 LGHDT and CDR2 YNNKEL (reference sequence). The sample is drawn from a study of blood T cell repertoires in COVID-19. Across the study: COVID-19 samples, acute and convalescent, were from the United States, Italy and Spain. T cells, B-cell-depleted T cells, or PBMCs provided the cDNA or gDNA that served as material.

In the source study's methods: Scientists estimated how many nucleated cells there were by amplifying reference gene primers. Using immunoSEQ multiplex PCR, the repertoire was profiled, and TCRdb retains in-frame clones only, with some absent. The D gene and trimming were derived from the DNA, and the V and J assignments and clone size from that table. The table has some 86,000 clones, approximately 80% seen once. Sequencing input: peripheral blood. The receptor was isolated from a woman aged 80 or over with active or convalescent COVID-19. The chain is built from TRBV3-1 (or the pseudogene TRBV3-2) and TRBJ2-3; 7 bases match TRBD1. The CDR3 is CASSQDGRGWGDTQYF. The CDR3 DNA sequence: TGTGCCAGCAGCCAAGACGGCAGGGGGTGGGGAGATACGCAGTATTTT.